The text below deals with one TCR beta chain. Its antigen is currently unknown. TCRdb recomputed calls from the reads with MiXCR, one row per CDR3 protein. The sample yields a few hundred thousand distinct CDR3 sequences, roughly 42% seen once. The sample comes from a study of T cell repertoires in cytomegalovirus infection. The CDR3 has 11 residues. Trimming pared 7 bases from V and 7 bases from J, leaving 10 bases between. Germline CDR1 is LNHDA and CDR2 is SQIVND (reference sequence). The chain uses TRBV19 and TRBJ1-1; D gene uncertain. The source material was cultured PBMCs, sampled from culture after CMV antigen stimulation. The source of this sequence is a human donor in good health (CMV status not recorded). Some clones in this sample may be carry-over from other donors' samples. The CDR3 sequence: CASNEGSEAFF. The CDR3 DNA sequence: TGTGCCAGTAATGAGGGAAGTGAAGCTTTCTTT. Based on the CDR3 plus reference TRBV19 and TRBJ1-1, the full variable domain is DGGITQSPKYLFRKEGQNVTLSCEQNLNHDAMYWYRQDPGQGLRLIYYSQIVNDFQKGDIAEGYSVSREKKESFPLTVTSAQKNPTAFYLCASNEGSEAFFGQGTRLTVV.